This T cell receptor beta chain emerged from a study of T cells in Graves' hyperthyroidism and ophthalmopathy. Study-level results: Among thyroid clonotypes expanded above 0.001, most also appeared in blood. Stable hyperthyroidism and ophthalmopathy were separated using 13 V-J signatures.

This clonotype was counted only a few times. The antigen remains unidentified. The source material, RNA transcripts, was used to amplify TCR beta CDR3 regions. HTBI primers were employed in a first-round RT-PCR of the TCR CDR3. Using its own MiXCR run on the multiplex PCR reads, TCRdb lists one record per CDR3 protein. The sample includes about 500,000 distinct CDR3 sequences, approximately 16% seen only once; the top ten take about 17%. The CDR3 extends over 14 amino acids. V was shortened by 2 bases and J by 6 bases, with 8 bases between the two germline ends. Per germline, CDR1 ENHRY and CDR2 SYGVKD. This sample holds PBMCs from less than 11 ml fresh peripheral blood.

The sample taken for sequencing was blood. This TCR was recovered from a woman aged 18-29 years with Graves' hyperthyroidism. The chain couples TRBV10-3 to TRBJ1-6; D is ambiguous. DNA of the CDR3: TGTGCCATCAGTGAGGTGAGGGTTAATTCACCCCTCCACTTT. It is translated as CAISEVRVNSPLHF.